This TCR beta chain was captured in a study of T-cell memory formation after mild COVID-19. About the research overall: The two donors had largely donor-specific TCR clusters.

The TCR alpha and TCR beta cDNA libraries, bearing sample barcodes and UMIs, were generated by 5'RACE using constant-segment primers. TCRdb re-called the 5' RACE reads through MiXCR, storing one row per CDR3 protein. Here the sample spans about 560,000 distinct CDR3 sequences, 15% to 20% being singletons. Findings and caveats of the study: Largely, contracting CD4+ clones fell within CM and EM, and contracting CD8+ clones within EMRA. Clones that got smaller from day 15 to 85 had even CD4/CD8, while clones growing later tipped toward CD4+.

Worth noting for this clonotype: Its antigen is unidentified.

This sequence was found in an adult woman who had mild COVID-19 (a few samples of this study predate the infection). Cell type and time point are not known. What was sequenced was PBMCs or a T cell subset sorted from them (not recorded which).

The CDR3 region has the DNA TGTGCCAGCAGCCCACCCGGGGACAGGGAGATCGGGGAGCTGTTTTTT. Encoded protein: CASSPPGDREIGELFF. The chain is built from TRBV7-8 and TRBJ2-2, with 9 bases matching TRBD1. The length of the CDR3 is 16 residues. Germline CDR1 reads SGHVS; CDR2 reads FQNEAQ. Trimming cost V 5 bases and J 7 bases; bases outside gene matches: 11.